This TCR beta chain came from a study of blood T cell repertoires in COVID-19. At the level of the study: COVID-19 samples collected from the United States, Italy and Spain covered acute and convalescent phases. The analysed material was cDNA or gDNA that came from T cells, B-cell-depleted T cells, or PBMCs.

With 1 base clipped from V and 7 bases from J, the junction kept 6 bases outside the gene matches. Germline CDR1 reads SQVTM; CDR2 reads ANQGSEA. The CDR3 length is 13 residues. Per the study methods: Reference gene primer amplification gave estimated nucleated cell counts. TCRdb's copy holds only in-frame clones and misses some; the assay was immunoSEQ multiplex PCR. The V and J calls and clone size were taken over from that table, and D and trimming were inferred from the DNA. The table has about 180,000 clones, 89% seen once. Sequencing was carried out using peripheral blood. This TCR was recovered from a man aged 18 to 30 who had recovered from COVID-19. The V call is TRBV29-1, the J call TRBJ1-1; 7 nucleotides agree with TRBD1. This CDR3 reads CSVEGQGIIEAFF. The CDR3, as DNA: TGCAGCGTTGAAGGACAGGGAATCATTGAAGCTTTCTTT.